This entry is about one T cell receptor beta chain. The antigen is unknown. The data belong to a study of cytomegalovirus exposure and HLA in healthy donors. Turning to the study itself: Researchers found that approximately 85% of almost 400 genotyped donors fell within the Caucasian-associated ancestry cluster. General study results and limits: With further analysis later on, most CMV-associated TCR beta chains appeared HLA-restricted. Later genetic work tied a missense DCLRE1C variant to beta-chain V and J trimming.

With 60 Vbeta and 13 Jbeta primers, the PCR was carried out. Sequencing used immunoSEQ multiplex PCR; TCRdb keeps in-frame clones, though not all of them. The data contain approximately 150,000 clones, 77% of them singletons. This receptor was taken from a female donor in good health and CMV-seronegative. Specimen: PBMCs.

In nucleotides, the CDR3 is TGTGCCAGCAGCCAAGATCAGAGACAGGGGCCCGGCTACACCTTC. Residues: CASSQDQRQGPGYTF. The chain carries TRBV4-2 and TRBJ1-2; 8 bases align to TRBD1. With V trimmed by 0 bases and J by 8 bases, 8 bases remained unmatched. From germline, CDR1 is LGHNA and CDR2 YNFKEQ. This CDR3 is 15 amino acids long.